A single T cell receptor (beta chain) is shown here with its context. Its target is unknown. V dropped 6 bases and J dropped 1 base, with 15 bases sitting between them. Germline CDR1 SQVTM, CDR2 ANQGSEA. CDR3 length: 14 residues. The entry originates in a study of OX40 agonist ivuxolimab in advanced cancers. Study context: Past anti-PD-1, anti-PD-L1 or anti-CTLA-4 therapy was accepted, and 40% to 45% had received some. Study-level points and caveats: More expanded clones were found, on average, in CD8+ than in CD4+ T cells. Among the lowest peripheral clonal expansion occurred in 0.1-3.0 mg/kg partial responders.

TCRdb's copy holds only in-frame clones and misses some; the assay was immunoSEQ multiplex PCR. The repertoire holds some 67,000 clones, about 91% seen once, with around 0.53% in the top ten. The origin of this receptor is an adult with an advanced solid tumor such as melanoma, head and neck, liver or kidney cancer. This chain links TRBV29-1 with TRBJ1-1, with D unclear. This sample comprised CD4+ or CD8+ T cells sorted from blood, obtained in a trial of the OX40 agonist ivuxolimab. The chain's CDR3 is CSVQQRGSNTEAFF. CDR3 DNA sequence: TGCAGCGTGCAGCAGCGGGGATCGAACACTGAAGCTTTCTTT.